The 19 T cell receptor beta chains given below trace back to one sample, sequenced in a study of cytomegalovirus exposure and HLA in healthy donors. The PCR had 60 Vbeta and 13 Jbeta primers. The protocol was immunoSEQ multiplex PCR, while the TCRdb copy is restricted to in-frame clones and leaves out a portion. This table holds roughly 50,000 clones. Sequencing was carried out using PBMCs. Every receptor here comes from a middle-aged woman in good health and CMV-seronegative.

The genes are TRBV7-2 and TRBJ2-3; tentative D call: TRBD1 (5 bases). Germline V gene sequence: CDR1 SGHTA, CDR2 FQGNSA. The CDR3 is 18 amino acids. The germline V and J ends were trimmed by 2 bases and 3 bases, with 21 bases remaining between them. CDR3 coding DNA: TGTGCCAGCAGCTTATCCCCCGACAGATCATTTGTGACAGATACGCAGTATTTT. It codes for CASSLSPDRSFVTDTQYF.

The rearrangement links TRBV28 to TRBJ2-3, with a possible D match to TRBD2 (6 bases). The germline V gene has CDR1 MDHEN and CDR2 SYDVKM. The CDR3 contains 15 residues. Trimming shortened V by 6 bases and J by 2 bases, and 15 bases separated the two germline ends. This chain's CDR3 is CASRIDTSLTDTQYF. The CDR3 DNA reads as TGTGCCAGCAGGATAGATACTAGCCTCACAGATACGCAGTATTTT.

The V gene is TRBV6-5, the J gene TRBJ2-3; no reliable D call. The CDR3 consists of 14 residues. Trimming removed 4 bases from V and 0 bases from J, with 8 bases in between. The germline gives CDR1 MNHEY, CDR2 SVGAGI. CDR3 DNA sequence: TGTGCCAGCAGTTCCCCCCGGAGCACAGATACGCAGTATTTT. Protein: CASSSPRSTDTQYF.

The V and J genes are TRBV28 and TRBJ2-7, with a weak D call TRBD1 (6 bases). The CDR3 length is 14 residues. V lost 2 bases, J lost 0 bases, and 8 bases lay in between. The V gene's germline CDR1 is MDHEN and CDR2 SYDVKM. CDR3 coding DNA: TGTGCCAGCAGTTTACCGGACAGCTCCTACGAGCAGTACTTC. Its translation: CASSLPDSSYEQYF.

The rearrangement uses TRBV6-6 and TRBJ2-3, with D possibly matching TRBD2 (5 bases). The CDR3 runs to 13 residues. V lost 5 bases and J lost 3, with 9 bases in between. Germline CDR1 and CDR2: MNHNY and SVGAGI (reference sequence). Written as DNA, the CDR3 is TGTGCCAGCAGTGGACTGGGTACAGATACGCAGTATTTT. This sequence encodes CASSGLGTDTQYF.

The J gene is TRBJ2-5, the V gene TRBV6-1; tentative D call: TRBD2 (6 bases). The V end was cut by 8 bases, the J end by 5 bases, with 18 bases between. CDR3 length: 14 amino acids. The germline V gene encodes CDR1 MNHNS and CDR2 SASEGT. The CDR3 is CASSAGWALETQYF. In nucleotides, the CDR3 is TGTGCCAGCTCGGCGGGATGGGCCCTGGAGACCCAGTACTTC.

The rearrangement uses TRBV4-2 and TRBJ1-2; 11 bases align to TRBD1. V shed 0 bases, J shed 7 bases, and the junction held 4 bases outside the gene matches. The CDR3 has 15 residues. Germline values: CDR1 LGHNA, CDR2 YNFKEQ. Here the CDR3 reads CASSQEGQGAGGYTF. As DNA, the CDR3 is TGTGCCAGCAGCCAAGAAGGACAGGGGGCCGGTGGCTACACCTTC.

The chain couples TRBV29-1 to TRBJ2-7, with TRBD2 identical over 9 bases. V gave up 0 bases and J gave up 3 bases; unmatched junction bases: 3. Germline CDR1 is SQVTM and CDR2 is ANQGSEA. The CDR3 sequence is 14 residues long. The CDR3 loop reads CSVEEGSGSYEQYF. The DNA of the CDR3 is TGCAGCGTTGAAGAGGGTAGCGGGAGCTACGAGCAGTACTTC.

This CDR3 reads CASSVQGAGKNIQYF. Here the CDR3 DNA reads TGTGCCAGCAGTGTACAGGGGGCGGGCAAAAACATTCAGTACTTC. J is TRBJ2-4 and V is TRBV28, with 9 bases identical to TRBD1. V lost 5 bases, J lost 3 bases, and 5 bases stayed unmatched. Germline-derived CDR1 and CDR2 are MDHEN and SYDVKM. The CDR3 sequence is 15 residues long.

The chain uses TRBV28 and TRBJ2-7; TRBD1 aligns across 10 bases. Germline V CDR1 and CDR2: MDHEN, SYDVKM. The CDR3 is made up of 13 amino acids. With V trimmed by 5 bases and J by 5 bases, 3 bases remained unmatched. This CDR3 reads CASSPGTGDEQYF. CDR3 nucleotides: TGTGCCAGCAGTCCAGGGACAGGGGACGAGCAGTACTTC.

The chain couples TRBV6-6 to TRBJ1-5; D is perhaps TRBD1 (5 bases). The CDR3 sequence is 14 residues long. CDR1 is MNHNY and CDR2 is SVGAGI in the germline V gene (reference sequence). Trimming shortened V by 5 bases and J by 2 bases, and 10 bases separated the two germline ends. The DNA of the CDR3 is TGTGCCAGCAGTAGTCAGGGCGGCAATCAGCCCCAGCATTTT. Its translation: CASSSQGGNQPQHF.

V gene TRBV4-3 combines with J gene TRBJ2-1; TRBD1 is a possible D gene (6 bases). The CDR3 is 17 amino acids. Trimming cost V 3 bases and J 5 bases, with 20 bases left between them. CDR1 LGHNA and CDR2 YSLEER come from the germline V gene. The CDR3 loop is CASSQGTTGTPNNEQFF. As DNA, the CDR3 is TGCGCCAGCAGCCAGGGGACCACCGGGACACCCAACAATGAGCAGTTCTTC.

The V gene is TRBV5-1, the J gene TRBJ2-3; 10 positions match TRBD2. The CDR3 extends over 15 amino acids. In germline, CDR1 is SGHRS, CDR2 YFSETQ. Germline trimming cut 3 bases from V and 5 bases from J; bases unmatched to any gene: 6. This CDR3 reads CASSWTSGSRDTQYF. The CDR3 DNA reads as TGCGCCAGCAGCTGGACTAGCGGTTCAAGAGATACGCAGTATTTT.

The rearrangement links TRBV19 to TRBJ1-6, with D maybe TRBD1 (6 bases). The CDR3 sequence is 15 residues long. The germline gives CDR1 LNHDA, CDR2 SQIVND (reference sequence). The V end lost 4 bases, the J end lost 5 bases, and 12 bases lay between the germline ends. The CDR3 here is CASSRDKTDNSPLHF. CDR3 DNA: TGTGCCAGTAGTAGGGACAAGACGGATAATTCACCCCTCCACTTT.

The V gene is TRBV6-6, the J gene TRBJ1-2, with a weak D call TRBD1 (5 bases). Trimming removed 8 bases from V and 1 base from J, with 11 bases in between. There are 13 residues in the CDR3. CDR1 MNHNY and CDR2 SVGAGI come from the germline V gene (reference sequence). CDR3 nucleotide sequence: TGTGCCAGCTCAAGCAGGGTTAACTATGGCTACACCTTC. Its translation: CASSSRVNYGYTF.

The CDR3 sequence: CASSLAGNSNQPQHF. DNA for the CDR3: TGCGCCAGCAGCTTGGCAGGGAACTCCAATCAGCCCCAGCATTTT. The genes are TRBV5-1 and TRBJ1-5; D may be TRBD1 (5 bases). The CDR3 has 15 residues. Germline V gives CDR1 SGHRS, CDR2 YFSETQ. Trimming removed 0 bases at V and 3 bases at J, with 10 bases between.

V usage is TRBV5-1 and J usage is TRBJ1-1; maybe TRBD1 (6 bases). CDR1 is SGHRS, CDR2 YFSETQ, per germline. The V end lost 4 bases, the J end lost 0 bases, and 16 bases lay between the germline ends. The CDR3 loop spans 16 amino acids. The CDR3 DNA reads as TGCGCCAGCAGCGGGCTGACAGGCACAATGAACACTGAAGCTTTCTTT. Its translation is CASSGLTGTMNTEAFF.

This chain uses TRBV4-3 with TRBJ2-4; D ambiguous. Trimming pared 0 bases from V and 0 bases from J, leaving 6 bases between. The CDR3 sequence is 15 residues long. The germline CDR1 and CDR2 sequences are LGHNA and YSLEER. CDR3 amino acids: CASSQEVLAKNIQYF. CDR3 sequence (DNA): TGCGCCAGCAGCCAAGAAGTACTAGCCAAAAACATTCAGTACTTC.

The J gene is TRBJ1-2, the V gene TRBV2; TRBD1 is a possible D gene (5 bases). Trimming stripped 2 bases from V and 4 bases from J, with 5 bases between. The germline CDR1 and CDR2 sequences are SNHLY and FYNNEI. The CDR3 consists of 12 residues. CDR3 DNA sequence: TGTGCCAGCAGTGAACAGGGCTATGGCTACACCTTC. Amino acids: CASSEQGYGYTF.